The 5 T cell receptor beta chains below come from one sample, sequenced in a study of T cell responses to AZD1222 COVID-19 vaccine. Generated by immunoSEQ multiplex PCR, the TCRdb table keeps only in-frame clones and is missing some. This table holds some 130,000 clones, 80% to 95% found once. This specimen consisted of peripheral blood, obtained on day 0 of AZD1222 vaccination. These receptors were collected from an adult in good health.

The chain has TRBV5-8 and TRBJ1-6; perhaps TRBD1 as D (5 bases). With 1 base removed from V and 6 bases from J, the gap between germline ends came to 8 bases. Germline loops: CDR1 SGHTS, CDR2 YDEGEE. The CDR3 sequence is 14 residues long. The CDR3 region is CASSLKQGNSPLHF. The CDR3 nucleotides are TGTGCCAGCAGCTTGAAGCAGGGTAATTCACCCCTCCACTTT.

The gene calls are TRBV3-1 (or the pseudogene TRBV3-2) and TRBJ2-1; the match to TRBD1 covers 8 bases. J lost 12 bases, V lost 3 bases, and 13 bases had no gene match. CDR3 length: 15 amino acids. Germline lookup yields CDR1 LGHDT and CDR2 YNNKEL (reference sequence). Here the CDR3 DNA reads TGTGCCAGCAGCCAGCAGGACAGGGTGAGGAGTGGGCAGTTCTTC. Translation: CASSQQDRVRSGQFF.

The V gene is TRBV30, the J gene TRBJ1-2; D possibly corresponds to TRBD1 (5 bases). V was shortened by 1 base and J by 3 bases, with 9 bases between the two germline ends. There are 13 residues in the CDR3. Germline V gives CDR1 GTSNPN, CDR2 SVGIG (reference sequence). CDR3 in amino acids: CAWSADRDYGYTF. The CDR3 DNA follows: TGTGCCTGGAGTGCCGACAGAGACTATGGCTACACCTTC.

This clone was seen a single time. The CDR3 region has the DNA TGTGCCTGGACGGGACAGGGGGGAGGAGGCACTGAAGCTTTCTTT. Its protein is CAWTGQGGGGTEAFF. The V and J genes are TRBV30 and TRBJ1-1; 11 bases align to TRBD1. After removal of 4 bases from V and 4 bases from J, the junction contained 8 bases not matched to a gene. The CDR3 totals 15 residues. The germline gives CDR1 GTSNPN, CDR2 SVGIG (reference sequence). Looking up the rest from reference TRBV30 and TRBJ1-1 gives the full variable domain: SQTIHQWPATLVQPVGSPLSLECTVEGTSNPNLYWYRQAAGRGLQLLFYSVGIGQISSEVPQNLSASRPQDRQFILSSKKLLLSDSGFYLCAWTGQGGGGTEAFFGQGTRLTVV.

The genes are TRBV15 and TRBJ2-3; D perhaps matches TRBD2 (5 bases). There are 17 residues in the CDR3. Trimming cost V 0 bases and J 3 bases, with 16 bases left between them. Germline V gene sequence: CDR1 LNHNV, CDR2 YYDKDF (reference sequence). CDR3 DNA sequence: TGTGCCACCAGCAGAGATTCCCGTGCGGGCCCGACAGATACGCAGTATTTT. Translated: CATSRDSRAGPTDTQYF.